These T cell receptor beta chains were read from a single sample in a study of cytomegalovirus exposure and HLA in healthy donors. Using immunoSEQ multiplex PCR, the repertoire was profiled, and TCRdb retains in-frame clones only, with some absent. The repertoire holds around 130,000 clones, with about four fifths as singletons. The sample consisted of PBMCs. The receptors derive from a young man in good health and CMV-seronegative. Each CDR3 is given with its conserved first and last residue. The D gene is left open where the match is weak. For some rows the clone size is stated as once, few or many, or as a class when expanded; others skip it.

J gene: TRBJ2-3; V gene: TRBV7-2; D gene: TRBD1; clone size: -; CDR3 protein: CASSLAGTESTDTQYF; CDR3 DNA: TGTGCCAGCAGCTTAGCGGGGACAGAAAGCACAGATACGCAGTATTTT
J gene: TRBJ2-5; V gene: TRBV6-6; D gene: -; clone size: -; CDR3 protein: CASSYGLPSRETQYF; CDR3 DNA: TGTGCCAGCAGTTACGGTCTCCCTAGCCGAGAGACCCAGTACTTC
J gene: TRBJ2-4; V gene: TRBV19; D gene: TRBD1; clone size: -; CDR3 protein: CASSVGQGVAKNIQYF; CDR3 DNA: TGTGCCAGTAGTGTCGGACAGGGGGTAGCCAAAAACATTCAGTACTTC
J gene: TRBJ2-1; V gene: TRBV5-1; D gene: TRBD2; clone size: -; CDR3 protein: CASSLAGLAGGIDEQFF; CDR3 DNA: TGCGCCAGCAGCTTGGCCGGGTTGGCGGGGGGTATCGATGAGCAGTTCTTC
J gene: TRBJ2-3; V gene: TRBV6-5; D gene: -; clone size: -; CDR3 protein: CASSWGTEGTQYF; CDR3 DNA: TGTGCCAGCAGCTGGGGGACTGAGGGTACGCAGTATTTT
J gene: TRBJ1-2; V gene: TRBV15; D gene: -; clone size: -; CDR3 protein: CATSRDHREIPWSGYTF; CDR3 DNA: TGTGCCACCAGCAGAGATCACAGGGAAATACCCTGGTCTGGCTACACCTTC
J gene: TRBJ1-1; V gene: TRBV28; D gene: -; clone size: few; CDR3 protein: CASSSTGAEAFF; CDR3 DNA: TGTGCCAGCAGTTCGACGGGGGCTGAAGCTTTCTTT
J gene: TRBJ1-2; V gene: TRBV28; D gene: TRBD1; clone size: few; CDR3 protein: CASSFGTAYGYTF; CDR3 DNA: TGTGCCAGCAGTTTCGGGACAGCCTATGGCTACACCTTC
J gene: TRBJ1-5; V gene: TRBV30; D gene: TRBD1; clone size: -; CDR3 protein: CAWSRTGWGGQPQHF; CDR3 DNA: TGTGCCTGGAGTCGGACAGGGTGGGGAGGTCAGCCCCAGCATTTT
J gene: TRBJ2-7; V gene: TRBV5-1; D gene: TRBD1; clone size: -; CDR3 protein: CASSLRQGLRYEQYF; CDR3 DNA: TGCGCCAGCAGCCTAAGACAGGGGTTAAGGTACGAGCAGTACTTC
J gene: TRBJ1-6; V gene: TRBV6-6; D gene: -; clone size: -; CDR3 protein: CASIPRDNSPLHF; CDR3 DNA: TGTGCCAGCATCCCGAGGGATAATTCACCCCTCCACTTT
J gene: TRBJ2-7; V gene: TRBV4-2; D gene: -; clone size: -; CDR3 protein: CASSQGRVATYEQYF; CDR3 DNA: TGTGCCAGCAGCCAAGGGAGGGTCGCTACCTACGAGCAGTACTTC
J gene: TRBJ1-6; V gene: TRBV13; D gene: TRBD1; clone size: -; CDR3 protein: CASSLGQGAGSPLHF; CDR3 DNA: TGTGCCAGCAGCTTAGGACAGGGGGCTGGGTCACCCCTCCACTTT
J gene: TRBJ1-5; V gene: TRBV6-5; D gene: TRBD1; clone size: -; CDR3 protein: CASSSLDRRFGPQHF; CDR3 DNA: TGTGCCAGCAGTTCCCTGGACAGGCGCTTTGGGCCCCAGCATTTT
J gene: TRBJ2-6; V gene: TRBV9; D gene: -; clone size: -; CDR3 protein: CASSVYAAKGGMVLSGANVLTF; CDR3 DNA: TGTGCCAGCAGCGTATACGCCGCTAAGGGAGGAATGGTCCTCTCTGGGGCCAACGTCCTGACTTTC
J gene: TRBJ1-2; V gene: TRBV28; D gene: -; clone size: few; CDR3 protein: CASSFDGDYGYTF; CDR3 DNA: TGTGCCAGCAGTTTTGACGGAGACTATGGCTACACCTTC
J gene: TRBJ2-7; V gene: TRBV14; D gene: TRBD2; clone size: once; CDR3 protein: CASSQSGSFSYEQYF; CDR3 DNA: TGTGCCAGCAGCCAAAGCGGGAGTTTCTCCTACGAGCAGTACTTC
J gene: TRBJ1-6; V gene: TRBV5-1; D gene: -; clone size: -; CDR3 protein: CASSLQSNSPLHF; CDR3 DNA: TGCGCCAGCAGCCTACAGAGTAATTCACCCCTCCACTTT
J gene: TRBJ2-3; V gene: TRBV6-1; D gene: TRBD1; clone size: -; CDR3 protein: CASSGTGYVSDTQYF; CDR3 DNA: TGTGCCAGCAGTGGGACAGGCTATGTGTCAGATACGCAGTATTTT
J gene: TRBJ1-2; V gene: TRBV6-6; D gene: -; clone size: -; CDR3 protein: CASTHTGSSNYGYTF; CDR3 DNA: TGTGCCAGCACTCATACGGGGAGTTCTAACTATGGCTACACCTTC
J gene: TRBJ1-4; V gene: TRBV27; D gene: -; clone size: -; CDR3 protein: CASSFDRTTNEKLFF; CDR3 DNA: TGTGCCAGCAGTTTCGACAGGACTACTAATGAAAAACTGTTTTTT
J gene: TRBJ2-3; V gene: TRBV9; D gene: TRBD1; clone size: -; CDR3 protein: CASRQGAADTQYF; CDR3 DNA: TGTGCCAGCAGGCAGGGGGCCGCAGATACGCAGTATTTT
J gene: TRBJ2-5; V gene: TRBV2; D gene: -; clone size: once; CDR3 protein: CASSQYGETQYF; CDR3 DNA: TGTGCCAGCAGTCAGTACGGGGAGACCCAGTACTTC
J gene: TRBJ2-2; V gene: TRBV15; D gene: TRBD2; clone size: -; CDR3 protein: CATSRTRTSPLRNTGELFF; CDR3 DNA: TGTGCCACCAGCAGGACAAGGACTAGCCCACTAAGGAACACCGGGGAGCTGTTTTTT
J gene: TRBJ2-5; V gene: TRBV28; D gene: TRBD1; clone size: -; CDR3 protein: CASRLDRARETQYF; CDR3 DNA: TGTGCCAGCAGACTGGACAGGGCCCGAGAGACCCAGTACTTC
J gene: TRBJ2-2; V gene: TRBV11-2; D gene: TRBD2; clone size: -; CDR3 protein: CASSLPAGASTGELFF; CDR3 DNA: TGTGCCAGCAGCTTGCCAGCGGGAGCAAGCACCGGGGAGCTGTTTTTT
J gene: TRBJ1-5; V gene: TRBV27; D gene: TRBD1; clone size: -; CDR3 protein: CASSSAGGVQPQHF; CDR3 DNA: TGTGCCAGCAGTTCGGCAGGGGGCGTACAGCCCCAGCATTTT